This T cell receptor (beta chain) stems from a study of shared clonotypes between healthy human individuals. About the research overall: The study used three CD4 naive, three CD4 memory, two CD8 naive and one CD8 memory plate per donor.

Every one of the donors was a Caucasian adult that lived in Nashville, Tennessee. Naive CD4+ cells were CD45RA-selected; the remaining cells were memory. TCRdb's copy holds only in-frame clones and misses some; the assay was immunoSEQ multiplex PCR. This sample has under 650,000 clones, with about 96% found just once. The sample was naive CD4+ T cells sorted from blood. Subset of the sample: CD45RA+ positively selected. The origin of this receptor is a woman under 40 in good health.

The CDR3 coding sequence is TGTGCCAGCATTAGGACTAGCGAGGGTTACAATGAGCAGTTCTTC. It translates to CASIRTSEGYNEQFF. The chain recombines TRBV6-4 with TRBJ2-1, with 9 bases matching TRBD2. J gave up 4 bases and V 7 bases, and 8 bases lay outside the gene matches. Germline V gene lookup returns CDR1 MRHNA and CDR2 SNTAGT. This CDR3 spans 15 amino acids.